This TCR beta chain was sequenced during a study of early T cells in non-severe SARS-CoV-2 infection. Via MiXCR, TCRdb re-called the 5' RACE reads, giving one row per CDR3 protein. Here the sample spans some 27,000 distinct CDR3 sequences, around 5.3% being singletons. There are many counts of this clonotype. The germline gene is not matched at one end of the junction; a read error may be the cause. What was sequenced was whole blood. This clonotype was obtained from an adult who was a healthcare worker with PCR-confirmed SARS-CoV-2 infection or an uninfected control (not recorded which).

The CDR3 spells CASLDRTTYEQYF. The CDR3 DNA sequence: TGCGCCAGCCTGGACAGAACTACCTACGAGCAGTACTTC. The genes are TRBV3-1 and TRBJ2-7, with D possibly TRBD1 on 6 matching bases. The CDR3 contains 13 residues. From germline, CDR1 is LGHDT and CDR2 YNNKEL (reference sequence).